This T cell receptor beta chain was observed in a study of identical twins. This CDR3 region has 11 residues. Germline assignment: CDR1 MDHEN and CDR2 SYDVKM. V lost 6 bases, J lost 8 bases, and 7 bases lay in between. Comment on this clonotype: Its specificity is not known.

Whole-study results and caveats: Abundant beta clonotypes from cord blood had fewer insertions, unlike memory repertoires, which showed none. These conclusions were based on statistical analysis (cross-sectional, not following the same donors). When twins shared out-of-frame alpha sequences, those sequences had excess low generation probability.

In TCRdb, the 5' RACE reads were re-called with MiXCR into one record per CDR3 protein. The repertoire includes some 1,700,000 distinct CDR3 sequences, about 30% of them detected once, and 0.25% to 0.3% sits in the top ten. Sequences were obtained from cord blood. The V and J genes are TRBV28 and TRBJ1-4; D is uncertain. This TCR was sampled from a newborn girl in good health. In DNA, the CDR3 is TGTGCCAGCAGCATCAGGGAAAAACTGTTTTTT. Translation gives CASSIREKLFF.